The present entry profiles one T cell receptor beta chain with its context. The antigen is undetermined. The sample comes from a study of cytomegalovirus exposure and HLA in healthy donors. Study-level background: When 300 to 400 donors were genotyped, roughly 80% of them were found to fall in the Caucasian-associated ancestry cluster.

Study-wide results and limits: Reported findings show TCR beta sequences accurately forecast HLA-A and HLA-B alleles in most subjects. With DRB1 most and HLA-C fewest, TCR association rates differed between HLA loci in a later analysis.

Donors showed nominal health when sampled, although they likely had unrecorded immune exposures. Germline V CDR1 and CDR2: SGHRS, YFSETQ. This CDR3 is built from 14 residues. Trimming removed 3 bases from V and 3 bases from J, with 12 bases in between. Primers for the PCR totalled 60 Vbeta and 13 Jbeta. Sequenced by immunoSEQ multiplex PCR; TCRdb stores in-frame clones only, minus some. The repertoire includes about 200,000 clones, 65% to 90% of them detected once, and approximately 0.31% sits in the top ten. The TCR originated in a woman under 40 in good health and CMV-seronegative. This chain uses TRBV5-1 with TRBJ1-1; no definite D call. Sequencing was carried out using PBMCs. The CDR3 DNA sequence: TGCGCCAGCAGCTATGACGGGAGGGACACTGAAGCTTTCTTT. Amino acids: CASSYDGRDTEAFF.